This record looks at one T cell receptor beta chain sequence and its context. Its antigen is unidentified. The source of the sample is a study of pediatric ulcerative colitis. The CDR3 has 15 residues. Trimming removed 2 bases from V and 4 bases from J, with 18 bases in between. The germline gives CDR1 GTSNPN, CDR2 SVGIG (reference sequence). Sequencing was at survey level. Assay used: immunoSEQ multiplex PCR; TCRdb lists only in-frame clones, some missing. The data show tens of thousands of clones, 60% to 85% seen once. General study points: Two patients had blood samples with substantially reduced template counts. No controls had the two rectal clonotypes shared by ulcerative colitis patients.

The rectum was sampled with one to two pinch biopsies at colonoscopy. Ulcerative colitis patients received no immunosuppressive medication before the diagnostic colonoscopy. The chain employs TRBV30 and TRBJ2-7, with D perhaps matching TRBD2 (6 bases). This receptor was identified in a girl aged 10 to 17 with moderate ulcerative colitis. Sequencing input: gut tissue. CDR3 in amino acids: CAWSPSGTLNYEQYF. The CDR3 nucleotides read TGTGCCTGGAGTCCCTCTGGGACTCTTAATTACGAGCAGTACTTC.